These T cell receptor beta chains were read from a single sample in a study of T cells in Graves' hyperthyroidism and ophthalmopathy. Each CDR3 protein gets one entry after TCRdb re-called the multiplex PCR reads with MiXCR. The sample holds under 400,000 distinct CDR3 sequences, around 25% seen once. Material: blood. These TCRs come from a man aged 45 to 65 with Graves' hyperthyroidism. The CDR3 runs from the conserved cysteine through the conserved F or W. A D gene is named only where the DNA matches it firmly. Size is stated for part of the rows, as once, few or many counts, or as a class when the clone is expanded.

clone_size | v_call | d_call | cdr3_aa
many | TRBV20-1 | TRBD2 | CSAAGTSGRGEQFF
few | TRBV6-1 | - | CASRPGYNTGANVLTF
- | TRBV27 | - | CASKGRLGSYNEQLF
- | TRBV20-1 | TRBD2 | CSAREASGSTDTQYF
- | TRBV6-5 | - | CASSYSIGGSNTEAFF
- | TRBV27 | - | CASSFQAINVLTF
- | TRBV29-1 | TRBD1 | CSVPGQAYNEQFF
- | TRBV2 | TRBD1 | CASSATNGQAAYGYTF
- | TRBV6-4 | TRBD1 | CASSTRTGVSNQPQHF
- | TRBV15 | - | CATSRRDGNTEAFF
- | TRBV12-3/TRBV12-4 | TRBD1 | CASSYRDSAKSQHF
few | TRBV11-1 | - | CASSLRGVSGNTIYF
many | TRBV2 | - | CASRTGGIAGPTYEQYF
few | TRBV12-3/TRBV12-4 | - | CASTPSDRKAFF
once | TRBV19 | - | CASRDRDYGYTF
- | TRBV6-6 | - | CASSYSAVVNTGELFF
many | TRBV20-1 | TRBD2 | CSAKGTSGSYEQYF
few | TRBV10-3 | - | CAISESIAPRGYEQYF
- | TRBV24-1 | - | CATSGTSGERGYTF
- | TRBV11-2 | TRBD2 | CASSLLAGGIHEQFF
many | TRBV20-1 | TRBD1 | CSASVGQANTEAFF
many | TRBV2 | - | CASSEGPHTDTQYF
few | TRBV20-1 | TRBD2 | CSARHPTSGRITQYF
- | TRBV20-1 | - | CSASGRSDTPYF
- | TRBV29-1 | TRBD1 | CSAQTGLSYGQYF
- | TRBV20-1 | TRBD2 | CSVRPLAGSDTQYF
many | TRBV3-1 | - | CASSQVTPQGEQFF
- | TRBV2 | TRBD2 | CASSQEPRSGRVGEQFF
few | TRBV11-3 | - | CASSPKSGYEQFF
- | TRBV6-1 | - | CASSARTVNTEAFF
- | TRBV20-1 | - | CSAYGGMGTDTQYF
- | TRBV5-1 | TRBD2 | CASSLGGLGYNEQFF
- | TRBV19 | - | CASSWDIDQPQHF
- | TRBV12-3/TRBV12-4 | TRBD1 | CASSYGTGTEQFF
- | TRBV27 | TRBD2 | CASSYSRGSIYEQYF
many | TRBV28 | - | CASSPVGVGSTEAFF
many | TRBV5-1 | - | CASSLGLTNTDTQYF
- | TRBV20-1 | TRBD2 | CSGRLALDEQFF
- | TRBV5-4 | TRBD2 | CASRLAGPSNEQFF
once | TRBV9 | TRBD2 | CASSVALAGVDSEQFF
few | TRBV7-9 | - | CASGSDGYEQYF
- | TRBV3-1 | TRBD2 | CASSPRTSGRAKNGELFF
few | TRBV5-1 | TRBD1 | CASSLATGTGVNEQFF
- | TRBV19 | - | CASSIDLGRQGAFF
many | TRBV3-1 | - | CASSQDLDYGYTF
- | TRBV27 | - | CASSHLENQPQHF
- | TRBV3-1 | - | CASSPWQETQYF
- | TRBV28 | - | CASSLWASHGNTIYF
- | TRBV4-1 | - | CASSQFERQPQHF
few | TRBV6-1 | - | CASIDSSNQPQHF